The rows below give T cell receptor beta chains drawn from one sample of a study of technical replicates of blood from several donors. Repertoires were generated with immunoSEQ multiplex PCR, while TCRdb's copy carries only in-frame clones and drops some. In the table there are tens of thousands of clones, approximately 90% of which are singletons. Sequenced: PBMCs. These TCRs come from a human donor in good health. Some clones in this sample may be carry-over from other donors' samples. Each CDR3 is given with its conserved first and last residue. The order of the fields is D gene, V gene, CDR3 length, clone size, J gene, CDR3 protein, CDR3 DNA. D genes are given only for firm matches. The size entry is marked missing in some rows and otherwise reads once, few, many or a size class.

D: -; V: TRBV4-3; length: 15; size: -; J: TRBJ1-2; CDR3: CASSQDRPGNYGYTF; DNA: TGCGCCAGCAGCCAAGATCGCCCAGGGAACTATGGCTACACCTTC
D: -; V: TRBV5-6; length: 14; size: -; J: TRBJ2-1; CDR3: CASSLLGGNNEQFF; DNA: TGTGCCAGCAGCTTGTTAGGGGGAAACAATGAGCAGTTCTTC
D: TRBD2; V: TRBV27; length: 14; size: -; J: TRBJ2-1; CDR3: CASRRLAGTNEQFF; DNA: TGTGCCAGCCGGAGACTAGCGGGGACCAATGAGCAGTTCTTC
D: -; V: TRBV11-2; length: 14; size: -; J: TRBJ2-5; CDR3: CASSLDGPGETQYF; DNA: TGTGCCAGCAGCTTAGATGGGCCTGGGGAGACCCAGTACTTC
D: -; V: TRBV7-2; length: 15; size: -; J: TRBJ1-4; CDR3: CASSRGGGPNEKLFF; DNA: TGTGCCAGCAGTCGGGGAGGTGGACCTAATGAAAAACTGTTTTTT
D: TRBD2; V: TRBV7-9; length: 15; size: many; J: TRBJ2-1; CDR3: CASSSALATYNEQFF; DNA: TGTGCCAGCAGCTCAGCACTAGCGACCTACAATGAGCAGTTCTTC
D: TRBD1; V: TRBV14; length: 15; size: once; J: TRBJ1-6; CDR3: CASSPLDRVNSPLHF; DNA: TGTGCCAGCAGCCCTTTGGACAGGGTTAATTCACCCCTCCACTTT
D: -; V: TRBV2; length: 18; size: -; J: TRBJ1-2; CDR3: CASSAWPKPAGEDFGYTF; DNA: TGTGCCAGCAGTGCCTGGCCCAAACCGGCGGGAGAGGATTTTGGCTACACCTTC
D: -; V: TRBV12-5; length: 14; size: -; J: TRBJ1-2; CDR3: CASGPLPANYGYTF; DNA: TGTGCTAGTGGCCCCCTTCCGGCTAACTATGGCTACACCTTC
D: TRBD1; V: TRBV6-5; length: 14; size: few; J: TRBJ2-7; CDR3: CASSYGQGAYEQYF; DNA: TGTGCCAGCAGTTACGGACAGGGGGCCTACGAGCAGTACTTC
D: TRBD1; V: TRBV5-4; length: 13; size: -; J: TRBJ2-7; CDR3: CASSRDSTVEQYF; DNA: TGTGCCAGCAGCCGGGACAGTACGGTAGAGCAGTACTTC
D: TRBD2; V: TRBV5-1; length: 15; size: -; J: TRBJ2-5; CDR3: CASSLASGPQETQYF; DNA: TGCGCCAGCAGCTTGGCTAGCGGACCACAAGAGACCCAGTACTTC
D: -; V: TRBV4-3; length: 15; size: once; J: TRBJ1-4; CDR3: CASSQGTFTNEKLFF; DNA: TGCGCCAGCAGCCAAGGGACTTTTACTAATGAAAAACTGTTTTTT
D: -; V: TRBV6-5; length: 15; size: once; J: TRBJ1-1; CDR3: CASSYTSAGSPEAFF; DNA: TGTGCCAGCAGTTACACATCGGCCGGTAGCCCTGAAGCTTTCTTT
D: TRBD2; V: TRBV7-9; length: 19; size: -; J: TRBJ2-5; CDR3: CASRYQGPKTSGLQETQYF; DNA: TGTGCCAGCAGATACCAAGGACCCAAGACTAGCGGGCTACAAGAGACCCAGTACTTC
D: -; V: TRBV5-4; length: 14; size: -; J: TRBJ1-1; CDR3: CASSLKTDRTGAFF; DNA: TGTGCCAGCAGCTTAAAGACAGACCGAACTGGGGCTTTCTTT
D: -; V: TRBV4-1; length: 16; size: -; J: TRBJ2-4; CDR3: CASSQDHGGGKNIQYF; DNA: TGCGCCAGCAGCCAAGATCACGGGGGAGGCAAAAACATTCAGTACTTC
D: TRBD1; V: TRBV6-5; length: 15; size: -; J: TRBJ2-2; CDR3: CASSYGTGGIGELFF; DNA: TGTGCCAGCAGTTATGGGACAGGGGGCATCGGGGAGCTGTTTTTT
D: TRBD1; V: TRBV7-9; length: 15; size: -; J: TRBJ1-2; CDR3: CASSSSPGGSYGYTF; DNA: TGTGCCAGCAGCTCGAGCCCAGGGGGCTCTTATGGCTACACCTTC
D: TRBD1; V: TRBV30; length: 14; size: -; J: TRBJ2-7; CDR3: CACSGTGHPYEQYF; DNA: TGTGCCTGTTCCGGGACAGGGCACCCCTACGAGCAGTACTTC
D: -; V: TRBV6-6; length: 16; size: once; J: TRBJ1-5; CDR3: CASSHRAGASNQPQHF; DNA: TGTGCCAGCAGTCACAGGGCAGGGGCCAGCAATCAGCCCCAGCATTTT
D: TRBD2; V: TRBV10-3; length: 16; size: -; J: TRBJ2-5; CDR3: CAISEALAGSSGTQYF; DNA: TGTGCCATCAGTGAGGCATTAGCGGGGTCATCGGGGACCCAGTACTTC
D: -; V: TRBV4-3; length: 16; size: -; J: TRBJ2-7; CDR3: CASSQYWLGGTYEQYF; DNA: TGCGCCAGCAGCCAATATTGGCTGGGGGGAACCTACGAGCAGTACTTC
D: -; V: TRBV14; length: 13; size: -; J: TRBJ2-7; CDR3: CASSLHLQGEQYF; DNA: TGTGCCAGCAGCCTCCACCTCCAGGGGGAGCAGTACTTC
D: TRBD2; V: TRBV5-1; length: 14; size: few; J: TRBJ2-1; CDR3: CASSFSGSRNEQFF; DNA: TGCGCCAGCAGCTTTAGCGGGAGTCGCAATGAGCAGTTCTTC
D: TRBD2; V: TRBV19; length: 20; size: -; J: TRBJ2-3; CDR3: CASSIDSFPVGRETTDTQYF; DNA: TGTGCCAGTAGTATAGATTCCTTCCCCGTAGGGCGGGAGACCACAGATACGCAGTATTTT
D: TRBD1; V: TRBV5-1; length: 16; size: -; J: TRBJ1-5; CDR3: CASSWGPGGANQPQHF; DNA: TGCGCCAGCAGCTGGGGTCCAGGGGGTGCAAATCAGCCCCAGCATTTT
D: TRBD2; V: TRBV5-4; length: 17; size: -; J: TRBJ2-1; CDR3: CASSPGGAGGFDNEQFF; DNA: TGTGCCAGCAGCCCCGGTGGAGCGGGGGGGTTCGACAATGAGCAGTTCTTC
D: -; V: TRBV27; length: 16; size: -; J: TRBJ1-1; CDR3: CASSRIDRTVNTEAFF; DNA: TGTGCCAGCAGTCGGATAGATAGGACAGTGAACACTGAAGCTTTCTTT
D: TRBD2; V: TRBV2; length: 13; size: -; J: TRBJ2-5; CDR3: CASGSGGWGSQYF; DNA: TGTGCCAGCGGTTCGGGAGGGTGGGGGTCCCAGTACTTC
D: -; V: TRBV9; length: 16; size: few; J: TRBJ1-2; CDR3: CASSGHRVRWNYGYTF; DNA: TGTGCCAGCAGCGGACACAGGGTCCGTTGGAACTATGGCTACACCTTC
D: TRBD2; V: TRBV11-2; length: 17; size: -; J: TRBJ2-1; CDR3: CASSLDHERGDYNEQFF; DNA: TGTGCCAGCAGCTTAGATCATGAGCGGGGGGACTACAATGAGCAGTTCTTC
D: -; V: TRBV30; length: 11; size: -; J: TRBJ2-1; CDR3: CAWEGGNEQFF; DNA: TGTGCCTGGGAGGGAGGCAATGAGCAGTTCTTC
D: -; V: TRBV9; length: 13; size: once; J: TRBJ2-2; CDR3: CASSPGGTGELFF; DNA: TGTGCCAGCAGCCCAGGGGGGACCGGGGAGCTGTTTTTT
D: TRBD2; V: TRBV7-2; length: 16; size: -; J: TRBJ2-5; CDR3: CASSPRLAGGQETQYF; DNA: TGTGCCAGCAGCCCCCGACTAGCGGGGGGTCAAGAGACCCAGTACTTC
D: TRBD2; V: TRBV6-1; length: 14; size: -; J: TRBJ2-5; CDR3: CASDAGGVQKTQYF; DNA: TGTGCCAGCGACGCGGGGGGTGTCCAGAAGACCCAGTACTTC
D: TRBD1; V: TRBV2; length: 18; size: -; J: TRBJ1-2; CDR3: CASSEELGQGYISYGYTF; DNA: TGTGCCAGCAGTGAAGAATTGGGACAGGGGTACATTAGCTATGGCTACACCTTC
D: -; V: TRBV7-2; length: 14; size: once; J: TRBJ2-2; CDR3: CASSPRRGTGELFF; DNA: TGTGCCAGCAGTCCCCGGCGGGGGACAGGGGAGCTGTTTTTT
D: TRBD2; V: TRBV29-1; length: 15; size: -; J: TRBJ2-7; CDR3: CSVEGGSGEYYEQYF; DNA: TGCAGCGTTGAAGGGGGTAGCGGGGAATACTACGAGCAGTACTTC
D: TRBD2; V: TRBV19; length: 15; size: -; J: TRBJ2-1; CDR3: CASSLAGGAYNEQFF; DNA: TGTGCCAGTAGTCTAGCGGGGGGGGCTTACAATGAGCAGTTCTTC
D: -; V: TRBV19; length: 14; size: once; J: TRBJ1-2; CDR3: CASSTGVSNYGYTF; DNA: TGTGCCAGTAGTACAGGGGTTAGTAACTATGGCTACACCTTC
D: -; V: TRBV4-3; length: 13; size: -; J: TRBJ1-4; CDR3: CASSQAPGEKLFF; DNA: TGCGCCAGCAGCCAAGCCCCCGGGGAAAAACTGTTTTTT
D: -; V: TRBV4-2; length: 14; size: -; J: TRBJ2-7; CDR3: CASSLFQGTYEQYF; DNA: TGTGCCAGCAGCCTGTTTCAGGGTACCTACGAGCAGTACTTC
D: TRBD1; V: TRBV6-5; length: 15; size: -; J: TRBJ1-2; CDR3: CASRPLGQANYGYTF; DNA: TGTGCCAGCAGGCCCCTAGGACAGGCTAACTATGGCTACACCTTC
D: -; V: TRBV6-1; length: 15; size: -; J: TRBJ1-1; CDR3: CASIVYAIMNTEAFF; DNA: TGTGCCAGCATTGTCTATGCAATCATGAACACTGAAGCTTTCTTT